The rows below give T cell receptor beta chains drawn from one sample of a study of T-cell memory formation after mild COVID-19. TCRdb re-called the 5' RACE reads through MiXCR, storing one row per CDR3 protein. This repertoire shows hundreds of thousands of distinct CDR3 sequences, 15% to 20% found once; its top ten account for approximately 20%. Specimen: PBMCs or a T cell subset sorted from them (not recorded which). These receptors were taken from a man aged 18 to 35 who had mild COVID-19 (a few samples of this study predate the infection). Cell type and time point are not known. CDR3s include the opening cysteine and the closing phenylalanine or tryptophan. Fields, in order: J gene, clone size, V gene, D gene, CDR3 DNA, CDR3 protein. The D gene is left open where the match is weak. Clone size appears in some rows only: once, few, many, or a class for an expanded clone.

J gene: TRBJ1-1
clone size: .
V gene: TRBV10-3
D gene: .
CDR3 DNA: TGTGCCACACGTCGGGGGGCAACTGAAGCTTTCTTT
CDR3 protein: CATRRGATEAFF

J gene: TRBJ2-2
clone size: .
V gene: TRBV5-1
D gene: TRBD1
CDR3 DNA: TGCGCCAGCTCCGGGACAGTCTCCGGGGAGCTGTTTTTT
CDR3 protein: CASSGTVSGELFF

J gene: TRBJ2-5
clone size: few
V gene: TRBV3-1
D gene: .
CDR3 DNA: TGTGCCAGCAGCCAAGGGTCGAGCAGGGGGACCCAGTACTTC
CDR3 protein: CASSQGSSRGTQYF

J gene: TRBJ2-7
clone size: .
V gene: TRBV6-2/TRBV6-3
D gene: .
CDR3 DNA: TGTGCCAGCAGCACTATCTCCCTCGAGCAGTACTTC
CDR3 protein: CASSTISLEQYF

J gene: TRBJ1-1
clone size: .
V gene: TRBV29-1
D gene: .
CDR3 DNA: TGCAGCGTTGATTATAGTTCCCTGGCCACTGAAGCTTTCTTT
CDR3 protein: CSVDYSSLATEAFF

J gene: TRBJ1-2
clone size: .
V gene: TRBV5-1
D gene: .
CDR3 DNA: TGCGCCAGCATGACAGGCGACTTCTATGGCTACACCTTC
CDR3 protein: CASMTGDFYGYTF

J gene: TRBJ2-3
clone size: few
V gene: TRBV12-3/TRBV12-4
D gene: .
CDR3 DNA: TGTGCCAGCAGACCAGACAGCTCCCCCACAGATACGCAGTATTTT
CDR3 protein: CASRPDSSPTDTQYF

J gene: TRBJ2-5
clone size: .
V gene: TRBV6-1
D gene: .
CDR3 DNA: TGTGCCAGCAGTGAAACCAGGGTGCAGACCCAGTACTTC
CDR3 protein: CASSETRVQTQYF

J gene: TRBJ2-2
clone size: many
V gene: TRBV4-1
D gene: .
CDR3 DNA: TGCGCCAGCAGCCCCGGGACACCGAACACCGGGGAGCTGTTTTTT
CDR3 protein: CASSPGTPNTGELFF

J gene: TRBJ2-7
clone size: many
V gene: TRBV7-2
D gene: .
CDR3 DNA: TGTGCCAGCAGCGTAACCCGACAGAGGCAGTACTTC
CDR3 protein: CASSVTRQRQYF

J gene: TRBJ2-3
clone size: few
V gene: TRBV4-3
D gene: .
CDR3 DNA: TGCGCCAGCAGCCAAAACTCAGAGGCAGATACGCAGTATTTT
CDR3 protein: CASSQNSEADTQYF

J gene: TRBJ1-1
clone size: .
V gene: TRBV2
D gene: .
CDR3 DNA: TGTGCCAGCAGTGAACGACAGTACCAAGCTTTCTTT
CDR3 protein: CASSERQYQAFF

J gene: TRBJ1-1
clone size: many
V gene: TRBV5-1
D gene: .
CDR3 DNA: TGCGCCAGCAGCTTGGACCCGAACACTGAAGCTTTCTTT
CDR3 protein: CASSLDPNTEAFF

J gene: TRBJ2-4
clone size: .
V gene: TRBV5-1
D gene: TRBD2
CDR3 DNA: TGCGCCAGCAGCTTGACTAGCGGGGGGGCCTCTGCCAAAAACATTCAGTACTTC
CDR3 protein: CASSLTSGGASAKNIQYF

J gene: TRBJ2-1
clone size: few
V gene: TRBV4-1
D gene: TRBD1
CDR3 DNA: TGCGCCAGCAGGACAGAGGGGGCGGATGAGCAGTTCTTC
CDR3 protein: CASRTEGADEQFF

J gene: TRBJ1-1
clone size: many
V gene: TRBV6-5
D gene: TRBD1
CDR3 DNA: TGTGCCAGCAGCTACGACAGGGGTCCGAACACTGAAGCTTTCTTT
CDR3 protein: CASSYDRGPNTEAFF

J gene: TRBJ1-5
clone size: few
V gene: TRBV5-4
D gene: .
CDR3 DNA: TGTGCCAGCAGCTTGAGACCTGGGAATCAGCCCCAGCATTTT
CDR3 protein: CASSLRPGNQPQHF

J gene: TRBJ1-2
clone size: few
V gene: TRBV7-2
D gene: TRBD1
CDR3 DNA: TGTGCCAGCAGCCGAGGACAGGGAAGCGTCGGCTACACCTTC
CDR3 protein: CASSRGQGSVGYTF

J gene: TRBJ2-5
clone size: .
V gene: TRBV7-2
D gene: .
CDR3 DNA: TGTGCCAGCAGCTTAGACTTTTCGGCCCAGTACTTC
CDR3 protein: CASSLDFSAQYF

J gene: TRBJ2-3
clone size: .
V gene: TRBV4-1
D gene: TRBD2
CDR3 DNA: TGCGCCAGCAGCCAAGTTGCTAGCGGGGCAGATACGCAGTATTTT
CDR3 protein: CASSQVASGADTQYF

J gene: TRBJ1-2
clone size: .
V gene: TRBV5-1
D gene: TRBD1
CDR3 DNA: TGCGCCAGCAGCTTGAGCGCGGGACAGGGGCTTAATGGCTACACCTTC
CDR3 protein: CASSLSAGQGLNGYTF

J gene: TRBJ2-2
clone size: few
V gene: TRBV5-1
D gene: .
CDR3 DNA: TGCGCCAGCAGCTTGGTTGAACTCGGGGAGCTGTTTTTT
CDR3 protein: CASSLVELGELFF

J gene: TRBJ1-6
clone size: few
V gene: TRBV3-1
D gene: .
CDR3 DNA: TGTGCCAGCAGCACGATGGCCCTGGAGAATAATTCACCCCTCCACTTT
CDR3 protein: CASSTMALENNSPLHF

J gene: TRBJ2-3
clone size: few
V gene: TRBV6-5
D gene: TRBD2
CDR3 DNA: TGTGCCAGCAGCCCCCTAGCGGGGGCCGCAGATACGCAGTATTTT
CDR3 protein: CASSPLAGAADTQYF

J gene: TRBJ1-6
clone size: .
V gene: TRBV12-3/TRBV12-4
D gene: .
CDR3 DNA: TGTGCCAGCGGAGTAGCGCCCAATTCACCCCTCCACTTT
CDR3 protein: CASGVAPNSPLHF

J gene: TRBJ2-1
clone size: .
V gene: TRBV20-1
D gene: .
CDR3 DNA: TGCAGTGCTAGAGACCCTGGGCTGGGGGACAATGAGCAGTTCTTC
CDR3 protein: CSARDPGLGDNEQFF

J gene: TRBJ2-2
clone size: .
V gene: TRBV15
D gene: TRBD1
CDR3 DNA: TGTGCCACCAGCGGTAGGGACAGCCCCACCGGGGAGCTGTTTTTT
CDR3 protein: CATSGRDSPTGELFF

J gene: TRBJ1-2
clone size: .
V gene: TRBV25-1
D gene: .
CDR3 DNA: TGTGCCAGCAGTGAATTCGGCCGAGACTATGGCTACACCTTC
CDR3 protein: CASSEFGRDYGYTF

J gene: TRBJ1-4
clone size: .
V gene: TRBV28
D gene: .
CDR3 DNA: TGTGCCAGCAGTTTTATAGATAATGAAAAACTGTTTTTT
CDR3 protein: CASSFIDNEKLFF

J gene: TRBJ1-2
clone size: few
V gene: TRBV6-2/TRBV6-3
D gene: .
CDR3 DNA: TGTGCCAGCAGTTTTGGCAGCAGAGGCTACACCTTC
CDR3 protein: CASSFGSRGYTF

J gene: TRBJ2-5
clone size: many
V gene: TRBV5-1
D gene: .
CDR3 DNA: TGCGCCAGCAGCTTTGAGGGGAGAGGGGAAGAGACCCAGTACTTC
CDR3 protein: CASSFEGRGEETQYF

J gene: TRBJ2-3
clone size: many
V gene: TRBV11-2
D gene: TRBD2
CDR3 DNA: TGTGCCAGCAGCTTACAGCGGGGTAGCACAGATACGCAGTATTTT
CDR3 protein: CASSLQRGSTDTQYF

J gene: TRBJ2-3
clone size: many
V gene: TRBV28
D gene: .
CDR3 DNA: TGTGCCAGCAGTCCCCCGGGAGTACGAAGTCCGGGTACGCAGTATTTT
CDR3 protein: CASSPPGVRSPGTQYF

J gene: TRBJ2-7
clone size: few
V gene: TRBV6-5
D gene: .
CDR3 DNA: TGTGCCAGCTCATCCGGGCCTCCGGCGAGTTCCTACGAGCAGTACTTC
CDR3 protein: CASSSGPPASSYEQYF

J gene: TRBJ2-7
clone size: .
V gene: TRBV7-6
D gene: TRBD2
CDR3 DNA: TGTGCCAGCAGCCAAGGTTGGCTAGCGGGGGGACTCACCTACGAGCAGTACTTC
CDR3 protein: CASSQGWLAGGLTYEQYF

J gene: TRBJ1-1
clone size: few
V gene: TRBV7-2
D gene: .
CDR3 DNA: TGTGCCAGCAGCGCCGGGGGGGCTGAAGCTTTCTTT
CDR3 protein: CASSAGGAEAFF

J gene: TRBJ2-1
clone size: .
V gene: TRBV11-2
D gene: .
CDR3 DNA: TGTGCCAGCAGCTTAGATGCCGCAGGGAACTACAATGAGCGTTTCTTC
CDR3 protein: CASSLDAAGNYNERFF

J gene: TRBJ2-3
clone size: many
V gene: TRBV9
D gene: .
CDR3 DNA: TGTGCCAGCAGATCACCCCCTGGTAGCACAGATACGCAGTATTTT
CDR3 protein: CASRSPPGSTDTQYF

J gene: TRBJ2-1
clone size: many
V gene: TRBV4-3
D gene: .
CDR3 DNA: TGCGCCAGCAGCCAAGATCCCAGGGCCTACAATGAGCAGTTCTTC
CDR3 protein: CASSQDPRAYNEQFF

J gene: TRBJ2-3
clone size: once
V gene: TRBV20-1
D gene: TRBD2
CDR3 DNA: TGCAGTGCTAGGGGGGGGGAAGGCACAGATACGCAGTATTTT
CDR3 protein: CSARGGEGTDTQYF

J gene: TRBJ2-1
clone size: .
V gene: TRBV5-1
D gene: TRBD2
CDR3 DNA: TGCGCCAGCAGCTTGGCGGGACTAGCGGGGAGCCGCTCCTACAATGAGCAGTTCTTC
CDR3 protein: CASSLAGLAGSRSYNEQFF

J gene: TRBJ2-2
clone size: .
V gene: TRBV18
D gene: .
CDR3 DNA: TGTGCCAGCTCGTCCGGGACCGTGGACGGGGAGCTGTTTTTT
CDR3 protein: CASSSGTVDGELFF